This T cell receptor beta chain was captured by sequencing in a study of tumor-infiltrating lymphocytes in primary liver carcinoma (dated by TCRdb to about 2017). As for the study more broadly: Between November 2015 and early 2016, several patients in China with histopathologically diagnosed primary liver carcinoma had surgical resection. Of the five patients (three men and two women, aged 30 to 69 years), four had hepatocellular carcinoma and one had combined HCC and intrahepatic cholangiocarcinoma. The five patients had tumors staged T1-T3 N0M0, with maximum diameters ranging from 4.2 to 10 cm. Each sample produced about 3.5 to 7.13 million productive TCRbeta reads, and read depth showed no significant difference between tissue types. Across five regions of each liver tumor, along with adjacent normal tissue and blood, the study brought together TCRbeta repertoire sequencing, expression microarrays and whole-exome sequencing. A total of about 35 specimens from 5 patients, comprising approximately 25 tumor regions, 5 adjacent noncancerous liver tissues and 5 peripheral blood samples, were covered by TCRbeta repertoire sequencing. Technical replicate repertoires showed high reproducibility, with mean shared-clone rates roughly 0.87 and correlation coefficients above 0.98. Beyond this particular receptor, the publication reports: Pairs of tumor regions showed greater repertoire overlap (mean around 35%) than tumor-adjacent pairs (about 17%) or tumor-blood pairs (roughly 14%), which is consistent with antigen-driven expansion. Since the samples were bulk and unsorted, there was no way to compare CD4+ and CD8+ T cell repertoires. Only the TCR beta chain was sequenced, so true repertoire diversity is likely underestimated because unpaired alpha chains were not captured. Compared with blood, tumors had a significantly larger share of the repertoire taken up by the top 250 clones (p = 0.039). With just a few patients in the study, the authors point out that the findings should be validated in a larger study.

The CDR3 contains 17 residues, cysteine and phenylalanine counted. The read is trimmed to its CDR3 DNA, 51 bases read in frame from base 1. The germline V gene gives CDR1 as MNHEY and CDR2 as SVGEGT. A distance of 18 bases separates the germline ends of V and J, which lose 6 bases and 0 bases respectively. Starting from 450 to 500 ng total RNA, TCRbeta-specific cDNA was produced by reverse transcription with a constant-region primer and ProtoScript II reverse transcriptase. Construction of the TCRbeta libraries relied on three nested rounds of multiplex PCR, following a slightly modified ARM-PCR procedure. Each of the first two PCR rounds ran for 9 to 10 cycles using multiplex TRBV1-TRBV30 forward primers together with a Cbeta reverse primer. Sample barcodes and Illumina adapters were added in a final 25-cycle PCR with Deep VentR polymerase. Before sequencing, amplicons of 200-500 bp were gel-purified using a QIAquick gel extraction kit. An Illumina HiSeq 2500 was used to sequence the TCRbeta amplicons, generating 250-bp paired-end reads. As for the original processing: Reads were quality-trimmed with Trimmomatic v0.33, and paired reads were merged with FLASH v1.2.11 to recover full CDR3 sequences. MiGEC v1.2.1b assigned V, D and J germline segments to the rearranged TCRbeta sequences. Clonotype statistics and Shannon-Wiener diversity indices were computed with VDJtools v1.0.0. To cut down on sampling bias, every analysis after diversity analysis relied on just the 250 most abundant clonotypes from each sample. TCRdb reprocessed the public reads (quality trimming at Q25 with fastp, clone calling with MiXCR) and kept in-frame beta chains. When rows share a CDR3 protein, they turn into one entry using the most common DNA and genes. For this entry, the V and J calls and clone size follow TCRdb and not the study's own pipeline. In all, the sample holds approximately 300,000 distinct CDR3 sequences, and 65% of those were seen once. The ten biggest clones cover roughly 9% of the sample.

Blood RNA was extracted from unsorted whole blood with TRIzol reagent; germline DNA came from the DNeasy Blood & Tissue kit. Patients had chronic HBV infection and were treatment-naive at sampling. Before surgery, approximately 3.8 milliliters of peripheral blood were drawn into K2EDTA tubes. As concerns this clonotype: No antigen is known for it. Base qualities are not at hand, and no much larger clone is one base apart.

In this chain, TRBV6-2 or TRBV6-3 is recombined with TRBJ2-1; possibly the D gene is TRBD2, per 6 matching bases. What was sequenced was peripheral blood. The receptor's source is a man aged 40-55 years with primary liver carcinoma and hepatitis B virus infection. The CDR3 region has the sequence CASSPRTIGSSYNEQFF. The nucleotide sequence reads as follows: TGTGCCAGCAGCCCACGGACTATCGGGAGCTCCTACAATGAGCAGTTCTTC.